A selection of T cell receptor beta chains follows, all from one sample in a study of breast tumors, draining lymph nodes, adjacent tissues. TCRdb re-analysed the multiplex PCR reads in MiXCR, keeping a single row per CDR3 protein. In the table there are about 140,000 distinct CDR3 sequences, about 30% of which are singletons. The material sequenced was axillary lymph node tissue. The receptors were sampled from a female donor with breast cancer. Some clones in this sample may be carry-over from other donors' samples. Each CDR3 is given with its conserved first and last residue. The order of the fields is D gene, V gene, clone size, J gene, CDR3 protein, CDR3 DNA. A D gene is named only where the DNA matches it firmly. The size entry is marked missing in some rows and otherwise reads once, few, many or a size class.

TRBD1	TRBV7-9	many	TRBJ2-6	CASSSGTAQAPGANVLTF	TGTGCCAGCAGCTCAGGGACAGCTCAAGCCCCTGGGGCCAACGTCCTGACTTTC
TRBD1	TRBV11-2	-	TRBJ1-6	CASSFRGLRNSPLHF	TGTGCCAGCAGCTTCAGGGGGTTGCGTAATTCACCCCTCCACTTT
-	TRBV28	-	TRBJ1-5	CASSTPGRKTWGYSNQPQHF	TGTGCCAGCAGCACGCCGGGACGAAAAACCTGGGGGTATAGCAATCAGCCCCAGCATTTT
TRBD2	TRBV4-3	many	TRBJ2-4	CASSRDLTSGGQYF	TGCGCCAGCAGCCGCGACTTGACTAGCGGGGGGCAGTACTTC
-	TRBV5-1	many	TRBJ2-1	CASSSAGTQYNEQFF	TGCGCCAGCAGCAGTGCCGGGACACAATACAATGAGCAGTTCTTC
-	TRBV12-3/TRBV12-4	few	TRBJ2-4	CASSFYTAKNIQYF	TGTGCCAGCAGTTTTTACACGGCCAAAAACATTCAGTACTTC
TRBD2	TRBV11-1	many	TRBJ2-1	CASSQGASGGFSYNEQFF	TGTGCCAGCAGCCAAGGGGCTAGCGGGGGGTTCTCCTACAATGAGCAGTTCTTC
-	TRBV7-9	many	TRBJ1-2	CASRPPGDSYGYTF	TGTGCCAGCAGACCCCCGGGTGACAGCTATGGCTACACCTTC
-	TRBV20-1	many	TRBJ2-7	CSARGDGTYEQYF	TGCAGTGCTAGGGGGGACGGTACCTACGAGCAGTACTTC
-	TRBV5-5	many	TRBJ1-2	CASSFPGLYGYTF	TGTGCCAGCAGCTTCCCGGGGCTCTATGGCTACACCTTC
-	TRBV10-2	many	TRBJ2-2	CASSQQGGGSTGELFF	TGCGCCAGCAGTCAACAGGGGGGAGGGAGTACCGGGGAGCTGTTTTTT
-	TRBV6-1	-	TRBJ1-1	CASSALWETEAFF	TGTGCCAGCAGTGCCCTTTGGGAGACTGAAGCTTTCTTT
-	TRBV6-4	-	TRBJ1-6	CASSLVVNSPLHF	TGTGCCAGCAGTCTGGTCGTAAATTCACCCCTCCACTTT
TRBD2	TRBV20-1	many	TRBJ2-1	CSASKGGVDNEQFF	TGCAGTGCTAGTAAGGGAGGGGTTGACAATGAGCAGTTCTTC
-	TRBV29-1	-	TRBJ1-2	CSPMGSGHGYTF	TGCAGCCCGATGGGGTCAGGGCATGGCTACACCTTC
-	TRBV18	many	TRBJ1-2	CASSPLEGDYGYTF	TGTGCCAGCTCACCACTCGAGGGTGACTATGGCTACACCTTC
TRBD1	TRBV11-2	many	TRBJ2-2	CASSLGQGLNTGELFF	TGTGCCAGCAGCTTAGGACAGGGGCTAAACACCGGGGAGCTGTTTTTT
-	TRBV2	-	TRBJ2-5	CASRSDGQGETQYF	TGTGCCAGCAGATCAGACGGCCAGGGGGAGACCCAGTACTTC
TRBD2	TRBV4-3	many	TRBJ2-3	CASSHAGLAGFLDTQYF	TGCGCCAGCAGCCACGCCGGACTAGCGGGGTTTTTGGATACGCAGTATTTT
TRBD2	TRBV5-1	-	TRBJ2-1	CASSPGGGTQFF	TGTGCCAGCAGCCCCGGGGGGGGTACGCAGTTCTTC
-	TRBV5-4	many	TRBJ1-6	CASSYGGRDNSPLHF	TGTGCCAGCAGCTACGGGGGCAGGGATAATTCACCCCTCCACTTT
-	TRBV20-1	-	TRBJ1-6	CSATLGGSGSPLHF	TGCAGTGCCACCTTGGGGGGGAGTGGTTCACCCCTCCACTTT
TRBD2	TRBV29-1	-	TRBJ2-3	CSVAGLAGGPVRNEQYF	TGCAGCGTTGCGGGACTAGCGGGGGGGCCGGTCAGGAATGAGCAGTATTTT
-	TRBV29-1	many	TRBJ2-2	CSVESSGYSGELFF	TGCAGCGTTGAATCATCAGGTTACTCCGGGGAGCTGTTTTTT
TRBD1	TRBV2	many	TRBJ2-5	CASSMTGTGEETQYF	TGTGCCAGCAGTATGACCGGGACAGGGGAAGAGACCCAGTACTTC
-	TRBV10-2	-	TRBJ1-3	CASSESWQGDTIYF	TGCGCCAGCAGTGAGTCGTGGCAGGGAGACACCATATATTTT
TRBD2	TRBV18	many	TRBJ2-5	CASSPGRTSGGYGETQYF	TGTGCCAGCTCACCGGGGAGGACTAGCGGGGGCTACGGGGAGACCCAGTACTTC
-	TRBV7-9	-	TRBJ2-6	CASSVEGANVLTF	TGTGCCAGTTCAGTGGAGGGGGCCAACGTCCTGACTTTC
-	TRBV7-2	many	TRBJ1-5	CARGYSNQPQHF	TGTGCCAGAGGGTATAGCAATCAGCCCCAGCATTTT
-	TRBV5-1	many	TRBJ2-5	CASSMSGGGGGQETQYF	TGCGCCAGCAGCATGTCAGGGGGCGGCGGGGGGCAAGAGACCCAGTACTTC
-	TRBV2	many	TRBJ2-5	CASSDPRALQETQYF	TGTGCCAGCAGTGATCCCCGGGCCTTGCAAGAGACCCAGTACTTC
-	TRBV5-1	many	TRBJ2-5	CASSKGQGGGYQETQYF	TGCGCCAGCAGCAAAGGCCAGGGAGGGGGGTACCAAGAGACCCAGTACTTC
-	TRBV5-8	many	TRBJ2-3	CASSSTHRSSGTDTQYF	TGTGCCAGCAGCTCGACGCACCGATCTAGTGGGACAGATACGCAGTATTTT
-	TRBV7-8	-	TRBJ1-4	CASSLEMGVNEKLFF	TGTGCCAGCAGCTTAGAAATGGGGGTTAATGAAAAACTGTTTTTT
TRBD2	TRBV4-1	many	TRBJ2-5	CASSQTSGLAGSQEYF	TGCGCCAGCAGCCAAACCTCGGGACTAGCGGGGTCACAGGAGTACTTC
-	TRBV7-8	many	TRBJ2-5	CASSPAGETQYF	TGTGCCAGCAGCCCAGCCGGAGAGACCCAGTACTTC
-	TRBV6-1	many	TRBJ2-3	CASSEGHAPTDTQYF	TGTGCCAGCAGTGAAGGCCACGCGCCTACAGATACGCAGTATTTT
-	TRBV4-3	many	TRBJ2-5	CASSPGVGGRELETQYF	TGCGCCAGCAGCCCCGGAGTTGGGGGGAGAGAACTTGAGACCCAGTACTTC
-	TRBV15	-	TRBJ2-3	CATSPPGSTGTQCF	TGTGCCACCAGCCCTCCGGGTAGCACAGGTACGCAGTGTTTT
-	TRBV3-1	many	TRBJ1-6	CASSNPRSNSPLHF	TGTGCCAGCAGCAACCCGAGGTCTAATTCACCCCTCCACTTT
-	TRBV12-3/TRBV12-4	many	TRBJ2-3	CASTRRVGSTDTQYF	TGTGCCAGCACCCGCCGGGTAGGAAGCACAGATACGCAGTATTTT
TRBD2	TRBV4-2	many	TRBJ2-5	CASSQDRAGGQETQYF	TGTGCCAGCAGCCAAGATAGGGCGGGGGGCCAAGAGACCCAGTACTTC
TRBD1	TRBV6-5	many	TRBJ2-7	CASTKRETGGYEQYF	TGTGCCAGCACCAAACGGGAGACAGGGGGCTACGAGCAGTACTTC
-	TRBV2	many	TRBJ1-5	CASRWDGALDSNQPQHF	TGTGCCAGCAGGTGGGACGGAGCACTTGATAGCAATCAGCCCCAGCATTTT
-	TRBV20-1	-	TRBJ2-3	CSAMQNTDTPYF	TGCAGTGCTATGCAGAACACAGATACGCCGTATTTT
TRBD1	TRBV30	many	TRBJ1-5	CAWSRQGNQPQHF	TGTGCCTGGAGTCGACAGGGAAATCAGCCCCAGCATTTT
-	TRBV2	-	TRBJ1-6	CASRDQRSPLHF	TGTGCCAGCAGGGACCAACGGTCACCCCTCCACTTT
-	TRBV12-3/TRBV12-4	-	TRBJ2-3	CASNLDRTGTDTQYF	TGTGCCAGCAACCTAGACAGAACTGGCACAGATACGCAGTATTTT